A single sample is the source of the 18 T cell receptor beta chains below, sequenced in a study of blood T cell repertoires in COVID-19. Measured with immunoSEQ multiplex PCR; TCRdb has only the in-frame clones, and not every one. The sample records fewer than 300,000 clones, 65% to 90% being singletons. The sample was peripheral blood. The receptors come from a man aged 50 to 59 with active or convalescent COVID-19.

This chain links TRBV30 with TRBJ2-5, with 8 bases fitting TRBD1. Unmatched junction bases numbered 11, after V lost 2 bases and J lost 6 bases. The germline V gene encodes CDR1 GTSNPN and CDR2 SVGIG (reference sequence). This CDR3 is built from 15 residues. The CDR3 bases are TGTGCCTGGAGTACCCAGGGGGCAATCCTAAAGACCCAGTACTTC. Its translation: CAWSTQGAILKTQYF.

The chain carries TRBV5-4 and TRBJ2-1; 14 bases are shared with TRBD2. The CDR3 covers 15 residues. Trimming took 3 bases from V and 6 from J; bases not matched to a gene: 2. The germline V gene has CDR1 SGHNT and CDR2 YYREEE (reference sequence). The CDR3 sequence is CASSSGTSGSNEQFF. The CDR3 DNA reads TGTGCCAGCAGCTCCGGGACTAGCGGGAGCAATGAGCAGTTCTTC.

The gene calls are TRBV4-3 and TRBJ2-7; 7 nucleotides match TRBD1. J was trimmed by 3 bases and V by 4 bases; bases with no gene match: 3. The germline gives CDR1 LGHNA, CDR2 YSLEER. CDR3 length equals 13 residues. Written as DNA, the CDR3 is TGCGCCAGCAGCCGAAACAGGGGCTACGAGCAGTACTTC. Translating gives CASSRNRGYEQYF.

The genes are TRBV9 and TRBJ2-1; 9 nucleotides match TRBD1. The length of the CDR3 is 16 residues. J lost 0 bases, V lost 2 bases, and 3 bases had no gene match. The germline CDR1 and CDR2 sequences are SGDLS and YYNGEE. CDR3 sequence reads: CASSVGTGSSYNEQFF. DNA of the CDR3: TGTGCCAGCAGCGTCGGGACAGGGAGCTCCTACAATGAGCAGTTCTTC.

As DNA, the CDR3 is TGTGCCAGCCGGGAGGGTACGCAGTATTTT. Translation gives CASREGTQYF. V and J are TRBV6-5 and TRBJ2-3; TRBD2 agrees at 8 bases. The CDR3 sequence is 10 residues long. Germline trimming cut 8 bases from V and 8 bases from J; bases unmatched to any gene: 0. CDR1 MNHEY and CDR2 SVGAGI come from the germline V gene.

The chain has TRBV19 and TRBJ1-1; 7 positions match TRBD1. This CDR3 has 16 residues. Germline V gene sequence: CDR1 LNHDA, CDR2 SQIVND (reference sequence). With V trimmed by 5 bases and J by 7 bases, 16 bases remained unmatched. The CDR3: CASSPRTGRLSGEAFF. CDR3 nucleotides: TGTGCCAGTAGTCCCCGGACAGGAAGGCTCTCGGGTGAAGCTTTCTTT. Full variable domain (rest looked up from reference TRBV19 and TRBJ1-1): DGGITQSPKYLFRKEGQNVTLSCEQNLNHDAMYWYRQDPGQGLRLIYYSQIVNDFQKGDIAEGYSVSREKKESFPLTVTSAQKNPTAFYLCASSPRTGRLSGEAFFGQGTRLTVV.

J is TRBJ1-6 and V is TRBV6-2 or TRBV6-3; D gene uncertain. The V gene's germline CDR1 is MNHEY and CDR2 SVGEGT. The V end lost 5 bases, the J end lost 0 bases, and 14 bases lay between the germline ends. The CDR3 covers 17 residues. CDR3 DNA sequence: TGTGCCAGCAGTCCGGAGAGCGAGAGCTCCTATAATTCACCCCTCCACTTT. The encoded protein is CASSPESESSYNSPLHF.

The genes are TRBV4-1 and TRBJ2-1, with D uncertain. The V end was cut by 0 bases, the J end by 0 bases, with 12 bases between. Germline lookup yields CDR1 MGHRA and CDR2 YSYEKL. This CDR3 is 17 amino acids long. The CDR3 is CASSQDRALYSYNEQFF. The DNA of the CDR3 is TGCGCCAGCAGCCAAGATAGAGCGCTATACTCCTACAATGAGCAGTTCTTC.

V usage is TRBV21-1 and J usage is TRBJ2-1; TRBD1, the table's D call, lacks a check against the DNA. TRBV21-1 is deemed a pseudogene. This CDR3 is 17 amino acids long. CDR3 sequence reads: CASSKATSAGPYNEQFF. In DNA form, the CDR3 reads TGTGCCAGCAGCAAAGCGACCTCAGCAGGCCCCTACAATGAGCAGTTCTTC.

The chain is built from TRBV19 and TRBJ1-3; D call uncertain. Trimming took 1 base from V and 1 from J, leaving 17 bases between them. The CDR3 has 18 residues. From germline, CDR1 is LNHDA and CDR2 SQIVND (reference sequence). CDR3 DNA sequence: TGTGCCAGTAGTATAGGAGGCTACGCCGTGAGGTCTGGAAACACCATATATTTT. Its protein product is CASSIGGYAVRSGNTIYF.

The V and J genes are TRBV9 and TRBJ2-1; TRBD2 agrees at 7 bases. There are 13 residues in the CDR3. CDR1 is SGDLS, CDR2 YYNGEE, per germline. Trimming removed 1 base from V and 6 bases from J; junction bases left unmatched: 1. The CDR3, as DNA: TGTGCCAGCAGCGTATCTAGCGGCAATGAGCAGTTCTTC. Its protein is CASSVSSGNEQFF.

The chain has TRBV3-1 (or the pseudogene TRBV3-2) and TRBJ1-3, with 8 bases that match TRBD1. CDR1 is LGHDT, CDR2 YNNKEL, per germline (reference sequence). The CDR3 is made up of 17 amino acids. Losses at the gene ends were 1 base for V and 0 bases for J; bases not matched to a gene: 5. The CDR3 DNA is TGTGCCAGCAGCCAAGGGACAGGGCCCAACTCTGGAAACACCATATATTTT. Amino acids: CASSQGTGPNSGNTIYF.

V gene TRBV6-2 or TRBV6-3 combines with J gene TRBJ2-7, with 9 bases that match TRBD2. This CDR3 is 14 amino acids long. Per the germline V gene, CDR1 is MNHEY and CDR2 is SVGEGT. Trimming cost V 6 bases and J 7 bases; bases outside gene matches: 10. CDR3 sequence reads: CASSPGTSLGEQYF. The DNA for the CDR3 is TGTGCCAGCAGCCCCGGGACTAGCTTGGGGGAGCAGTACTTC.

The J gene is TRBJ1-2, the V gene TRBV25-1; TRBD1 agrees at 8 bases. The CDR3 spans 13 residues. Germline values: CDR1 MGHDK, CDR2 SYGVNS. V shed 4 bases, J shed 8 bases, and the junction held 6 bases outside the gene matches. CDR3: CASSATGARGYTF. The CDR3, as DNA: TGTGCCAGCAGTGCGACAGGGGCTAGGGGCTACACCTTC.

This sequence joins TRBV7-9 and TRBJ2-7; tentatively, D is TRBD2 (6 bases). The CDR3 extends over 16 amino acids. The V end was cut by 0 bases, the J end by 6 bases, with 18 bases between. Germline V gene sequence: CDR1 SEHNR, CDR2 FQNEAQ (reference sequence). The CDR3 loop is CASSLALRNRGGEQYF. The DNA for the CDR3 is TGTGCCAGCAGCTTAGCGCTTAGGAATAGGGGAGGCGAGCAGTACTTC.

The chain couples TRBV18 to TRBJ2-3, with 9 positions matching TRBD1. The CDR3 sequence is 17 residues long. The germline V gene has CDR1 KGHSH and CDR2 LQKENI. J gave up 0 bases and V 5 bases, and 9 bases lay outside the gene matches. The CDR3 loop reads CASSSTRDRESTDTQYF. The DNA of the CDR3 is TGTGCCAGCTCATCTACCCGGGACAGGGAGAGCACAGATACGCAGTATTTT.

The chain joins TRBV9 to TRBJ2-7; D uncertain. Germline V CDR1 and CDR2: SGDLS, YYNGEE. V was clipped by 1 base and J by 1 base, with 9 bases between them. This CDR3 region has 14 residues. CDR3 bases: TGTGCCAGCAGCGTAAGCCCCGGGTCCTACGAGCAGTACTTC. This codes for CASSVSPGSYEQYF. Filled out from reference TRBV9 and TRBJ2-7, the complete variable domain reads DSGVTQTPKHLITATGQRVTLRCSPRSGDLSVYWYQQSLDQGLQFLIQYYNGEERAKGNILERFSAQQFPDLHSELNLSSLELGDSALYFCASSVSPGSYEQYFGPGTRLTVT.

V and J are TRBV30 and TRBJ1-3; no definite D call. CDR1 and CDR2 from the germline V gene are GTSNPN and SVGIG (reference sequence). Deletions cut 1 base from V and 0 bases from J, with 7 bases between. This CDR3 spans 14 amino acids. The CDR3 loop reads CAWSAVLSGNTIYF. The DNA for the CDR3 is TGTGCCTGGAGTGCAGTCCTCTCTGGAAACACCATATATTTT. The whole variable domain, remainder taken from reference TRBV30 and TRBJ1-3, is SQTIHQWPATLVQPVGSPLSLECTVEGTSNPNLYWYRQAAGRGLQLLFYSVGIGQISSEVPQNLSASRPQDRQFILSSKKLLLSDSGFYLCAWSAVLSGNTIYFGEGSWLTVV.